The 18 T cell receptor beta chains below come from one sample, sequenced in a study of T cell repertoires in cytomegalovirus infection (dated by TCRdb to between 2018 and 2020). Sequencer: Illumina HiSeq 1500. TCRdb redid the processing of the public reads, applying fastp at Q25 and MiXCR, and retained in-frame beta chains. Each record represents a unique CDR3 protein, reported with the most common genes and DNA among its rows. This sample gives fewer than 550,000 distinct CDR3 sequences in total; approximately 15% of them show up just once. The biggest ten clones account for 24% of the sample. What was sequenced was CD8+ T cells from PBMCs. The receptors stem from a human donor in good health (CMV status not recorded). Some clones in this sample may be carry-over from other donors' samples.

This clonotype was seen at least ten times. The V call is TRBV4-2, the J call TRBJ2-1; unclear D gene. The V gene's germline CDR1 is LGHNA and CDR2 YNFKEQ. With 1 base removed from V and 5 bases from J, the gap between germline ends came to 3 bases. The CDR3 runs 12 residues. The CDR3 nucleotides read TGTGCCAGCAGCCAAGGAGACAATGAGCAGTTCTTC. It yields the protein CASSQGDNEQFF.

This clonotype was picked up many times. The rearrangement links TRBV7-3 to TRBJ2-2, with TRBD2 identical over 11 bases. This CDR3 has 16 residues. Germline V lookup: CDR1 SGHTA, CDR2 FQGTGA. J was trimmed by 6 bases and V by 5 bases; bases with no gene match: 8. The CDR3 here is CASSHSGRAAAGELFF. The DNA of the CDR3 is TGTGCCAGCAGCCATAGCGGGAGGGCCGCGGCCGGGGAGCTGTTTTTT.

Regarding this clonotype: The junction does not match germline at one end; this may be a read error. The chain recombines TRBV25-1 with TRBJ1-4; D call uncertain. The CDR3 sequence is 15 residues long. Germline V gene lookup returns CDR1 MGHDK and CDR2 SYGVNS. CDR3: CARSETAGYNEKLFF. CDR3 bases: TGTGCCAGAAGTGAAACGGCAGGTTATAATGAAAAACTGTTTTTT.

This clonotype was seen more than once but under ten times. This sequence joins TRBV10-3 and TRBJ2-4; maybe TRBD2 (6 bases). Germline CDR1 ENHRY, CDR2 SYGVKD. Trimming pared 3 bases from V and 3 bases from J, leaving 9 bases between. The CDR3 consists of 14 residues. CDR3 coding DNA: TGTGCCATCAGTGACCCGGGACTCAAAAACATTCAGTACTTC. Translated: CAISDPGLKNIQYF.

This clonotype was recorded at least ten times. The V and J genes are TRBV4-1 and TRBJ1-1, with 7 nucleotides matching TRBD1. The CDR3 loop spans 13 amino acids. CDR1 and CDR2 (germline): MGHRA, YSYEKL. Trimming cost V 0 bases and J 11 bases; bases outside gene matches: 6. The CDR3 spells CASSQDEGAGAFF. In DNA, the CDR3 is TGCGCCAGCAGCCAAGATGAGGGGGCTGGTGCTTTCTTT.

The V gene is TRBV20-1, the J gene TRBJ2-4; 9 nucleotides line up with TRBD2. Trimming took 3 bases from V and 0 from J; bases not matched to a gene: 15. The germline gives CDR1 DFQATT, CDR2 SNEGSKA (reference sequence). The CDR3 contains 19 residues. This CDR3 reads CSASLGLASYWLAKNIQYF. The CDR3 nucleotides are TGCAGTGCTAGCCTAGGACTAGCGTCTTACTGGCTAGCCAAAAACATTCAGTACTTC.

This clonotype was observed a few times. The CDR3 sequence is CASRPHPDRFPSYEQYF. In DNA form, the CDR3 reads TGTGCCAGCAGGCCTCACCCCGACAGGTTCCCCTCCTACGAGCAGTACTTC. The genes are TRBV28 and TRBJ2-7, with a tentative D call TRBD1 (6 bases). Per germline, CDR1 MDHEN and CDR2 SYDVKM. V lost 6 bases, J lost 0 bases, and 21 bases lay in between. The CDR3 consists of 17 residues.

On this clonotype: This may be a read error, as it is one base from a much larger clone. The J gene is TRBJ2-1, the V gene TRBV2; D unresolved. There are 14 residues in the CDR3. Germline CDR1 and CDR2: SNHLY and FYNNEI. V shed 5 bases and J shed 8 bases, with 16 bases lying between them. DNA for the CDR3: TGTGCCAGCAGTCCCCGCCCGGGCCACGATGAGCAGTTCTTC. Translation gives CASSPRPGHDEQFF.

This clonotype was recorded many times. This chain connects TRBV7-6 to TRBJ1-2; possibly TRBD1 for D (6 bases). CDR1 SGHVS and CDR2 FNYEAQ come from the germline V gene. The ends were cut back, 5 bases at V and 4 bases at J, with 14 bases in the middle. The CDR3 spans 14 residues. In DNA form, the CDR3 reads TGTGCCAGCAGCCCGAAAAGGGGGGGCTATGGCTACACCTTC. Translation gives CASSPKRGGYGYTF. Complete variable domain (other parts from reference TRBV7-6 and TRBJ1-2): GAGVSQSPRYKVTKRGQDVALRCDPISGHVSLYWYRQALGQGPEFLTYFNYEAQQDKSGLPNDRFSAERPEGSISTLTIQRTEQRDSAMYRCASSPKRGGYGYTFGSGTRLTVV.

This clonotype occurred many times. This chain uses TRBV6-5 with TRBJ2-7, with D perhaps matching TRBD1 (6 bases). Trimming removed 6 bases at V and 0 bases at J, with 12 bases between. CDR1 MNHEY and CDR2 SVGAGI come from the germline V gene. This CDR3 comprises 14 residues. CDR3 in amino acids: CASSPRQVSYEQYF. The CDR3 DNA follows: TGTGCCAGCAGCCCAAGACAGGTCTCCTACGAGCAGTACTTC.

This clonotype came up a few times. The CDR3 sequence is CASSNPARGTYEQYF. The CDR3 DNA reads TGTGCCAGCAGCAACCCGGCCAGGGGGACCTACGAGCAGTACTTC. J is TRBJ2-7 and V is TRBV7-9, with 7 bases aligning to TRBD1. The CDR3 contains 15 residues. V lost 5 bases and J lost 2; bases outside the gene matches: 9. The V gene's germline CDR1 is SEHNR and CDR2 FQNEAQ (reference sequence).

There are a few counts of this clonotype. The rearrangement joins TRBV27 to TRBJ2-7; D is perhaps TRBD2 (5 bases). V was pared by 3 bases and J by 7 bases, with 13 bases between. Germline CDR1 is MNHEY and CDR2 is SMNVEV (reference sequence). The CDR3 runs to 13 residues. As DNA, the CDR3 is TGTGCCAGCAGTTTCGGACGGGGTAAGGAGCAGTACTTC. Translating it yields CASSFGRGKEQYF.

This chain uses TRBV27 with TRBJ2-7, with a tentative D call TRBD1 (5 bases). V lost 5 bases and J lost 2, with 10 bases in between. The CDR3 has 13 amino acids. CDR1 is MNHEY, CDR2 SMNVEV, per germline (reference sequence). CDR3 bases: TGTGCCAGCAGTGCCGACAGCACCTACGAGCAGTACTTC. Translating it yields CASSADSTYEQYF.

This clonotype was recorded only once. The chain uses TRBV5-1 and TRBJ2-5; TRBD1 aligns across 7 bases. Trimming at V came to 0 bases and at J to 4 bases, leaving 9 bases not matched to a gene. This CDR3 region has 16 residues. Germline lookup yields CDR1 SGHRS and CDR2 YFSETQ. CDR3 sequence reads: CASSLVIGAGGETQYF. CDR3 coding DNA: TGCGCCAGCAGCTTGGTTATTGGGGCAGGGGGAGAGACCCAGTACTTC.

The chain combines TRBV9 with TRBJ2-1; 7 nucleotides line up with TRBD2. This CDR3 is built from 16 residues. Unmatched junction bases numbered 10, after V lost 2 bases and J lost 5 bases. Germline V lookup: CDR1 SGDLS, CDR2 YYNGEE. In DNA form, the CDR3 reads TGTGCCAGCAGCGTCGACGCGGGGGTTTTTAACAATGAGCAGTTCTTC. This sequence encodes CASSVDAGVFNNEQFF.

V is TRBV9 and J is TRBJ2-3, with D perhaps TRBD1 or TRBD2 (5 bases each). CDR1 is SGDLS and CDR2 is YYNGEE in the germline V gene. There are 15 residues in the CDR3. Trimming pared 4 bases from V and 3 bases from J, leaving 15 bases between. The CDR3 protein is CASSPAARETDTQYF. Here the CDR3 DNA reads TGTGCCAGCAGCCCTGCCGCCAGGGAGACAGATACGCAGTATTTT.

This chain uses TRBV29-1 with TRBJ1-1; D possibly corresponds to TRBD1 (6 bases). The V and J ends lost 8 bases and 1 base respectively, with 14 bases between them. The CDR3 runs to 13 residues. Per germline, CDR1 SQVTM and CDR2 ANQGSEA. DNA of the CDR3: TGCAGCTCGACGGGACAAACGAACACTGAAGCTTTCTTT. It codes for CSSTGQTNTEAFF.

Worth noting for this clonotype: It is likely a read error, because the conserved phenylalanine at the end of the CDR3 is missing. The chain recombines TRBV12-3 or TRBV12-4 with TRBJ1-5, with D possibly matching TRBD1 (5 bases). V lost 9 bases to trimming and J lost 6 bases, with 15 bases between them. The CDR3 extends over 13 amino acids. The CDR3 is CARRAGGGQPQHC. CDR3 nucleotides: TGTGCCAGAAGGGCCGGGGGTGGTCAGCCCCAGCATTGT.